Listed here are 19 T cell receptor beta chains from one sample, sequenced in a study of T cell responses to AZD1222 COVID-19 vaccine. Method: immunoSEQ multiplex PCR; TCRdb's copy keeps in-frame clones and lacks some. The sample includes fewer than 150,000 clones, 92% seen only once; the top ten take 6% to 9%. This sample comprised peripheral blood, obtained 28 days after the second AZD1222 dose. These receptors all come from an adult who received the AZD1222 COVID-19 vaccine.

V usage is TRBV5-1 and J usage is TRBJ1-4; 10 nucleotides align to TRBD1. CDR3 length: 17 amino acids. The junction had 9 bases not matched to a gene; V was cut back by 4 bases and J by 3 bases. Germline values: CDR1 SGHRS, CDR2 YFSETQ. The CDR3 is CASSPWGQGSSNEKLFF. The CDR3 nucleotides read TGCGCCAGCAGCCCGTGGGGACAGGGGTCTTCTAATGAAAAACTGTTTTTT.

The chain has TRBV7-8 and TRBJ2-1; D is unclear. The CDR3 length is 12 residues. Trimming stripped 1 base from V and 6 bases from J, with 4 bases between. Germline loops: CDR1 SGHVS, CDR2 FQNEAQ. The CDR3 spells CASSLEINEQFF. DNA of the CDR3: TGTGCCAGCAGCTTAGAAATCAATGAGCAGTTCTTC.

The V call is TRBV5-1, the J call TRBJ2-7; D not certain. Germline CDR1 reads SGHRS; CDR2 reads YFSETQ. There are 14 residues in the CDR3. The V gene lost 0 bases and the J gene lost 0 bases, with 7 bases spanning the gap. The CDR3 nucleotides are TGCGCCAGCAGCTTGGTTCTTAGCTCCTACGAGCAGTACTTC. Amino acid sequence: CASSLVLSSYEQYF. Combining the CDR3 with reference TRBV5-1 and TRBJ2-7 gives the whole variable domain KAGVTQTPRYLIKTRGQQVTLSCSPISGHRSVSWYQQTPGQGLQFLFEYFSETQRNKGNFPGRFSGRQFSNSRSEMNVSTLELGDSALYLCASSLVLSSYEQYFGPGTRLTVT.

This chain joins TRBV29-1 and TRBJ2-3, with a possible D match to TRBD1 (6 bases). The germline CDR1 and CDR2 sequences are SQVTM and ANQGSEA. The CDR3 sequence is 15 residues long. Trimming removed 5 bases at V and 2 bases at J, with 17 bases between. CDR3 residues: CSVMTGLTDTDTQYF. DNA for the CDR3: TGCAGCGTTATGACAGGCCTTACAGACACAGATACGCAGTATTTT.

This chain connects TRBV29-1 to TRBJ2-3, with D possibly TRBD2 on 6 matching bases. CDR3 length: 16 amino acids. Looked up from germline, CDR1 is SQVTM and CDR2 is ANQGSEA. V was trimmed by 1 base and J by 3 bases, leaving 17 bases between them. The CDR3 bases are TGCAGCGTTGAAGGCTGGTCGGGAGAAGCGACAGATACGCAGTATTTT. Its protein is CSVEGWSGEATDTQYF.

The J gene is TRBJ2-5, the V gene TRBV29-1; TRBD1 matches 10 bases. After removal of 4 bases from V and 6 bases from J, the junction contained 11 bases not matched to a gene. Germline values: CDR1 SQVTM, CDR2 ANQGSEA. This CDR3 contains 15 residues. The CDR3 protein is CSVGTGGGGGKTQYF. DNA of the CDR3: TGCAGCGTTGGGACAGGGGGAGGGGGTGGAAAGACCCAGTACTTC.

V and J are TRBV3-1 (or the pseudogene TRBV3-2) and TRBJ2-7; D remains ambiguous. V was shortened by 4 bases and J by 5 bases, with 12 bases between the two germline ends. Germline V gene data show CDR1 as LGHDT and CDR2 as YNNKEL (reference sequence). The CDR3 extends over 13 amino acids. The CDR3 region has the DNA TGTGCCAGCAGCCTGGGGATAGCTCACGAGCAGTACTTC. Protein sequence: CASSLGIAHEQYF.

The gene calls are TRBV9 and TRBJ2-3; 12 bases are shared with TRBD2. Per germline, CDR1 SGDLS and CDR2 YYNGEE. V dropped 7 bases and J dropped 4; count of bases not matched to a gene: 13. The CDR3 covers 17 residues. In DNA form, the CDR3 reads TGTGCCAGCTCCCCTGGGGTAAGACTAGCGGGAGCAGATACGCAGTATTTT. It yields the protein CASSPGVRLAGADTQYF.

This chain links TRBV27 with TRBJ2-7, with D unresolved. Germline V CDR1 and CDR2: MNHEY, SMNVEV (reference sequence). The length of the CDR3 is 14 residues. V was pared by 0 bases and J by 6 bases, with 12 bases between. CDR3 in amino acids: CASSLSGSGSEQYF. The CDR3 region has the DNA TGTGCCAGCAGTTTATCAGGGTCGGGCTCCGAGCAGTACTTC.

The chain joins TRBV20-1 to TRBJ2-1, with 11 bases lining up with TRBD2. The CDR3 is 14 residues long. Germline CDR1 DFQATT, CDR2 SNEGSKA (reference sequence). V lost 3 bases to trimming and J lost 9 bases; unmatched junction nucleotides: 7. For the CDR3, the DNA is TGCAGTGCTAGTAGATTAGCGGGAGGGTTTGAGCAGTTCTTC. As protein: CSASRLAGGFEQFF.

To note about this clone: The same CDR3 can be traced to other DNA sequences in this sample. The chain joins TRBV5-1 to TRBJ1-2; TRBD1 is a possible D gene (5 bases). CDR1 is SGHRS and CDR2 is YFSETQ in the germline V gene. Trimming pared 0 bases from V and 0 bases from J, leaving 9 bases between. The CDR3 has 15 amino acids. The CDR3 here is CASSLESGSNYGYTF. The CDR3, as DNA: TGCGCCAGCAGCTTGGAGTCAGGGTCTAACTATGGCTACACCTTC.

In this sample, this clone turned up a few times. V gene TRBV7-2 combines with J gene TRBJ2-7, with 10 bases lining up with TRBD1. The CDR3 spans 15 residues. CDR1 and CDR2 from the germline V gene are SGHTA and FQGNSA. V shed 6 bases and J 6 bases; nucleotides not matched to a gene: 11. The CDR3 sequence: CASREPGQGLGEQYF. The CDR3 coding sequence is TGTGCCAGCAGGGAGCCGGGACAGGGGTTAGGCGAGCAGTACTTC.

This clone has just one count. The rearrangement links TRBV29-1 to TRBJ1-1; no clear D gene. Trimming cost V 4 bases and J 2 bases, with 8 bases left between them. Germline CDR1 reads SQVTM; CDR2 reads ANQGSEA. The CDR3 is made up of 12 amino acids. CDR3 coding DNA: TGCAGCGTTGCCCACGGAAACACTGAAGCTTTCTTT. Residues: CSVAHGNTEAFF.

V is TRBV27 and J is TRBJ2-1; D remains unclear. The V gene lost 0 bases and the J gene lost 6 bases, with 30 bases spanning the gap. The length of the CDR3 is 21 residues. Germline-derived CDR1 and CDR2 are MNHEY and SMNVEV (reference sequence). DNA of the CDR3: TGTGCCAGCAGTTTATCCCCGCTTCTACTGGGGTCGAGGCCTCCGAGCAATGAGCAGTTCTTC. Amino acid sequence: CASSLSPLLLGSRPPSNEQFF.

The genes are TRBV5-1 and TRBJ1-5; D might be TRBD1 (6 bases). V lost 4 bases and J 3 bases, leaving 14 bases between the germline ends. Germline assignment: CDR1 SGHRS and CDR2 YFSETQ. The CDR3 has 15 amino acids. The CDR3 loop reads CASSGRGNLNQPQHF. The CDR3 coding sequence is TGCGCCAGCAGCGGCAGGGGTAACCTCAATCAGCCCCAGCATTTT.

The chain carries TRBV5-4 and TRBJ2-3, with D possibly being TRBD1 or TRBD2 (5 bases each). The CDR3 totals 19 residues. In germline, CDR1 is SGHNT, CDR2 YYREEE (reference sequence). V gave up 3 bases and J gave up 1 base, with 24 bases separating them. CDR3 DNA: TGTGCCAGCAGCTCACCTAAACCGGGACCTGGGGCCCGCACAGATACGCAGTATTTT. It translates to CASSSPKPGPGARTDTQYF.

V is TRBV6-5 and J is TRBJ2-5; a weak D match, TRBD1 (6 bases). Germline V gene data show CDR1 as MNHEY and CDR2 as SVGAGI. Trimming took off 6 bases at V and 5 bases at J, with 16 bases between the two ends. CDR3 length: 14 amino acids. The CDR3 DNA is TGTGCCAGCAGGGGTGGACAGCCCCAGGAGACCCAGTACTTC. This encodes CASRGGQPQETQYF.

The V and J genes are TRBV10-3 and TRBJ2-7; maybe TRBD1 (5 bases). Germline values: CDR1 ENHRY, CDR2 SYGVKD. The V end lost 4 bases, the J end lost 1 base, and 26 bases lay between the germline ends. The CDR3 extends over 19 amino acids. The CDR3 loop reads CAISGSPTGSDERSYEQYF. The CDR3 DNA is TGTGCCATCAGTGGTTCCCCTACAGGATCCGACGAGCGTTCCTACGAGCAGTACTTC.

This clone was counted a single time. The chain employs TRBV6-1 and TRBJ1-1, with 7 bases aligning to TRBD1. The germline gives CDR1 MNHNS, CDR2 SASEGT. J lost 4 bases, V lost 1 base, and 3 bases had no gene match. The CDR3 loop spans 14 amino acids. This chain's CDR3 is CASSEDGTATEAFF. CDR3 sequence (DNA): TGTGCCAGCAGTGAAGACGGGACAGCCACTGAAGCTTTCTTT.